The present entry profiles one TCR beta chain with its context. V was pared by 5 bases and J by 1 base, with 15 bases between. This CDR3 is built from 16 residues. The germline gives CDR1 MNHEY, CDR2 SMNVEV (reference sequence). Some clones are missing from TCRdb's copy, which holds only in-frame ones; the method was immunoSEQ multiplex PCR. Among fewer than 200,000 clones, roughly 80% were seen once, and the ten largest hold roughly 12%. These data belong to a study of blood T cell repertoires in COVID-19. Across the whole study: Collection of acute and convalescent COVID-19 samples took place in the United States, Italy and Spain.

Sequenced input: PBMCs or T cells enriched from blood (not recorded which). The V and J genes are TRBV27 and TRBJ1-5; possibly TRBD1 for D (5 bases). This clonotype was sampled from a man aged 50 to 59 who had recovered from COVID-19. Here the CDR3 DNA reads TGTGCCAGCAGTCCGCGTGGGGGGGGGAGCAATCAGCCCCAGCATTTT. Amino acids: CASSPRGGGSNQPQHF.